This TCR beta chain appears in the sequencing data of a study of blood T cell repertoires in COVID-19. TCRdb's table, derived via immunoSEQ multiplex PCR, lists solely in-frame clones and lacks some. The sample lists 100,000 or so clones; approximately 83% were seen once. With 6 bases removed from V and 3 bases from J, the gap between germline ends came to 17 bases. The CDR3 length is 15 residues. From germline, CDR1 is MNHEY and CDR2 SMNVEV (reference sequence). J is TRBJ1-1 and V is TRBV27; TRBD1 might be the D (6 bases). This clonotype was obtained from a man aged 50-60 years with acute or convalescent COVID-19. Specimen: peripheral blood. CDR3 sequence: CASSSPTGSDTEAFF. CDR3 sequence (DNA): TGTGCCAGCAGCTCACCGACAGGTAGCGACACTGAAGCTTTCTTT.